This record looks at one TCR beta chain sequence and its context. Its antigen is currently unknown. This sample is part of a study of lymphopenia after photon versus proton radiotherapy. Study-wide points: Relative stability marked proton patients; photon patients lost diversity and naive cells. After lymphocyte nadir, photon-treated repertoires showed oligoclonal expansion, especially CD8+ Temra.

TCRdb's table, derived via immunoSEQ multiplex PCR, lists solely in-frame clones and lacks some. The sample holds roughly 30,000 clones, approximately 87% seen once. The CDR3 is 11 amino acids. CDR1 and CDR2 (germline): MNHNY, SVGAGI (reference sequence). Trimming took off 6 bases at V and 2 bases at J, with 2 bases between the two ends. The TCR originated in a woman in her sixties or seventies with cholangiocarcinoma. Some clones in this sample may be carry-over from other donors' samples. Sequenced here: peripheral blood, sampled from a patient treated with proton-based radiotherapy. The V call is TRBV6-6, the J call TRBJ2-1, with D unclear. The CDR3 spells CASSAYNEQFF. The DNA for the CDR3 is TGTGCCAGCAGCGCCTACAATGAGCAGTTCTTC.